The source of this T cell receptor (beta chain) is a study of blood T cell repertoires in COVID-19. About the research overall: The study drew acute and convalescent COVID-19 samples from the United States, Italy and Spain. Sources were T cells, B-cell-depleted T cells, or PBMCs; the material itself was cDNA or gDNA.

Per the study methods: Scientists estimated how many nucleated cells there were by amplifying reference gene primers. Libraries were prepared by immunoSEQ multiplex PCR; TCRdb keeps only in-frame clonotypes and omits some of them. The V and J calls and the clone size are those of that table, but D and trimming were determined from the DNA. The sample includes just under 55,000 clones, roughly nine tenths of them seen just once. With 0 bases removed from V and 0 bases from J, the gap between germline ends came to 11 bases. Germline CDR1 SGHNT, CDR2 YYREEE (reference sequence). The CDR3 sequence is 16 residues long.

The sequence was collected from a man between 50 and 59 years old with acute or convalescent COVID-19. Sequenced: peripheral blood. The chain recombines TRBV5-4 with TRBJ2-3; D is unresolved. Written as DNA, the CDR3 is TGTGCCAGCAGCTTGGCCGCCTGGGCTAGCACAGATACGCAGTATTTT. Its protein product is CASSLAAWASTDTQYF.